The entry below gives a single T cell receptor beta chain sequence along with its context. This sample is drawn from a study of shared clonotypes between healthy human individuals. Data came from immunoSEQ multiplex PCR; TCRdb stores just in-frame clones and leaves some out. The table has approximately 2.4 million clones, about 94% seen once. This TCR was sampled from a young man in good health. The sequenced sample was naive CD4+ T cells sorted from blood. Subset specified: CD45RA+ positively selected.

The CDR3 protein is CRVGGYTF. The CDR3, as DNA: TGCAGGGTCGGTGGCTACACCTTC. The rearrangement uses TRBV20-1 and TRBJ1-2; D not certain. The CDR3 runs to 8 residues. Germline CDR1 reads DFQATT; CDR2 reads SNEGSKA (reference sequence).